A single sample gave rise to the 7 T cell receptor beta chains below, sequenced in a study of control samples from healthy donors and cancer patients. Profiled with immunoSEQ multiplex PCR; TCRdb holds only in-frame clones, not every one. Of 95,000 to 100,000 clones listed, approximately 90% are singletons. The source material was blood. These receptors were collected from a man aged 30 to 39 in good health.

A single count supports this clone. The chain carries TRBV12-3 or TRBV12-4 and TRBJ2-3; D tentatively reads TRBD1 or TRBD2 (6 bases each). The V end lost 5 bases, the J end lost 7 bases, and 10 bases lay between the germline ends. This CDR3 region has 12 residues. The CDR3 DNA follows: TGTGCCAGCAGTCGGGGGCGTTATACGCAGTATTTT. Translation: CASSRGRYTQYF.

This rearrangement joins TRBV7-9 to TRBJ2-1, with D hard to call. The V end was cut by 1 base, the J end by 4 bases, with 8 bases between. The CDR3 runs to 14 residues. The V gene's germline CDR1 is SEHNR and CDR2 FQNEAQ (reference sequence). DNA for the CDR3: TGTGCCAGCAGCTTAGAGGGTCGATACAATGAGCAGTTCTTC. Amino acids: CASSLEGRYNEQFF.

The chain has TRBV19 and TRBJ1-4; no clear D gene. V was trimmed by 0 bases and J by 5 bases, leaving 7 bases between them. The CDR3 runs to 14 residues. Germline CDR1 is LNHDA and CDR2 is SQIVND (reference sequence). The CDR3 region has the DNA TGTGCCAGTAGTATAGACAGAAAGAATGAAAAACTGTTTTTT. It yields the protein CASSIDRKNEKLFF.

This chain uses TRBV2 with TRBJ1-2; D might be TRBD1 (5 bases). V was clipped by 7 bases and J by 3 bases, with 15 bases between them. Germline CDR1 and CDR2: SNHLY and FYNNEI. This CDR3 comprises 14 residues. CDR3 loop: CASTEERGYYGYTF. DNA of the CDR3: TGTGCCAGCACCGAAGAAAGGGGCTACTATGGCTACACCTTC. Using reference TRBV2 and TRBJ1-2 for the parts outside the CDR3, the full variable domain is EPEVTQTPSHQVTQMGQEVILRCVPISNHLYFYWYRQILGQKVEFLVSFYNNEISEKSEIFDDQFSVERPDGSNFTLKIRSTKLEDSAMYFCASTEERGYYGYTFGSGTRLTVV.

The chain joins TRBV30 to TRBJ2-3; D is unresolved. This CDR3 has 13 residues. V was clipped by 0 bases and J by 5 bases, with 9 bases between them. In germline, CDR1 is GTSNPN, CDR2 SVGIG (reference sequence). The CDR3 DNA sequence: TGTGCCTGGAGTGTACTTGTTGGAGATACGCAGTATTTT. This sequence encodes CAWSVLVGDTQYF.

As DNA, the CDR3 is TGTGCCTACTCGGGGACCGATAACTCTGGAAACACCATATATTTT. It translates to CAYSGTDNSGNTIYF. V and J are TRBV6-5 and TRBJ1-3; a possible D gene is TRBD1 (5 bases). The CDR3 runs 15 residues. V was cut by 11 bases and J by 0 bases, with 17 bases left in between. The germline CDR1 and CDR2 sequences are MNHEY and SVGAGI.

The gene calls are TRBV6-2 or TRBV6-3 and TRBJ1-2; D perhaps matches TRBD1 (5 bases). Germline V gives CDR1 MNHEY, CDR2 SVGEGT. CDR3 size: 15 residues. V dropped 2 bases and J dropped 7 bases, with 17 bases sitting between them. This CDR3 is CASSYGVVTTGGYTF. DNA of the CDR3: TGTGCCAGCAGTTACGGGGTCGTCACTACAGGTGGCTACACCTTC.